This T cell receptor (beta chain) stems from a study of identical twins. Notes on the study in general: Twins shared out-of-frame alpha sequences with excess low generation probability.

cDNA molecules carried unique molecular identifiers, and template switching added a universal primer site. Each CDR3 protein is one row after TCRdb ran MiXCR on the 5' RACE reads. The sample contains roughly 1,500,000 distinct CDR3 sequences, about 32% of which appear only once. A remark on this clonotype: Its matching antigen is unknown.

Germline CDR1 reads SGHRS; CDR2 reads YFSETQ. The CDR3 covers 17 residues. With 2 bases removed from V and 1 base from J, the gap between germline ends came to 19 bases. The rearrangement links TRBV5-1 to TRBJ2-7; tentatively, D is TRBD2 (6 bases). The material sequenced was cord blood. The TCR sequence derives from a newborn girl in good health. The CDR3 region has the DNA TGCGCCAGCAGCTTCGGAGGACTACTAGGAGAGTCCTACGAGCAGTACTTC. Residues: CASSFGGLLGESYEQYF. Looking up the rest from reference TRBV5-1 and TRBJ2-7 gives the full variable domain: KAGVTQTPRYLIKTRGQQVTLSCSPISGHRSVSWYQQTPGQGLQFLFEYFSETQRNKGNFPGRFSGRQFSNSRSEMNVSTLELGDSALYLCASSFGGLLGESYEQYFGPGTRLTVT.